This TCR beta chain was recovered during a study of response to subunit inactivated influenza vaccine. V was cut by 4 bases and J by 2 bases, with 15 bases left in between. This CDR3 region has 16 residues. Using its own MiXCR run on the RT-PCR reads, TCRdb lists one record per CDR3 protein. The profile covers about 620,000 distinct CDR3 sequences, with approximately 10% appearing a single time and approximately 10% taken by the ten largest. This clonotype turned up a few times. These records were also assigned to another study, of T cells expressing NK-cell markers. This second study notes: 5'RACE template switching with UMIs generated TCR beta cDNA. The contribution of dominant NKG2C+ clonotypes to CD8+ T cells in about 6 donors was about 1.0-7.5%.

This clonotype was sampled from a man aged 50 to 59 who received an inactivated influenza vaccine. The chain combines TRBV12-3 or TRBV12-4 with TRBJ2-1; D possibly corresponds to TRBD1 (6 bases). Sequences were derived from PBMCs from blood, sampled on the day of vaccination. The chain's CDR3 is CASSSPIQGAYNEQFF. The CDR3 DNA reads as TGTGCCAGCAGTTCGCCCATACAGGGCGCCTACAATGAGCAGTTCTTC.